The TCR beta chain described here comes from a study of identical twins. The CDR3 is 13 residues long. Deletions cut 3 bases from V and 10 bases from J, with 14 bases between. TCRdb fed the 5' RACE reads into MiXCR, producing one record per CDR3 protein. Among some 760,000 distinct CDR3 sequences listed, approximately 18% were seen once. The sample also formed part of further work on T cells expressing NK-cell markers. That work adds: Researchers report these clonotypes also headed the CD3+CD56-NKG2C+ fraction in several donors.

What was sequenced was PBMCs. This TCR was sampled from a woman aged 18-30 years in good health. The chain has TRBV12-3 or TRBV12-4 and TRBJ2-3, with D perhaps being TRBD1 or TRBD2 (5 bases each). CDR3 sequence: CASSLRDPEAQYF. The CDR3 DNA sequence: TGTGCCAGCAGTTTGAGGGACCCCGAGGCGCAGTATTTT.